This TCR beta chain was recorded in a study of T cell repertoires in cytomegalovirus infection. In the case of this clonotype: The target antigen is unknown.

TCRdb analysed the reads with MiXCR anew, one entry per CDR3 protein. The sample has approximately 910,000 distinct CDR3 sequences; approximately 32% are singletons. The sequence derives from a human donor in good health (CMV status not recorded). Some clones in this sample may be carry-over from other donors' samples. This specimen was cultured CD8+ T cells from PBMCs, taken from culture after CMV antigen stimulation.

The CDR3 loop is CASSVITGGAFF. The CDR3 DNA reads as TGTGCCAGCAGCGTAATAACCGGCGGTGCTTTCTTT. The chain is built from TRBV9 and TRBJ1-1, with D uncertain. Trimming left V 1 base short and J 11 bases short, with 12 bases between. The CDR3 is 12 amino acids. Per the germline V gene, CDR1 is SGDLS and CDR2 is YYNGEE. Using reference TRBV9 and TRBJ1-1 for the parts outside the CDR3, the full variable domain is DSGVTQTPKHLITATGQRVTLRCSPRSGDLSVYWYQQSLDQGLQFLIQYYNGEERAKGNILERFSAQQFPDLHSELNLSSLELGDSALYFCASSVITGGAFFGQGTRLTVV.